Below, 26 T cell receptor beta chains from the same sample are listed, as sequenced in a study of radiotherapy plus CTLA-4 blockade in lung cancer. Libraries were prepared by immunoSEQ multiplex PCR; TCRdb keeps only in-frame clonotypes and omits some of them. This sample carries roughly 100,000 clones, 82% of them seen once, and the ten largest clones take 3% to 4%. This sample comprised peripheral blood, obtained from a patient treated with radiotherapy plus ipilimumab. These receptors were taken from a human donor with non-small cell lung cancer who had a partial response to radiotherapy plus ipilimumab.

This clone was picked up one time. This chain links TRBV6-5 with TRBJ2-7; 8 bases align to TRBD2. CDR1 and CDR2 (germline): MNHEY, SVGAGI. With 0 bases clipped from V and 3 bases from J, the junction kept 4 bases outside the gene matches. The CDR3 runs to 15 residues. CDR3 sequence (DNA): TGTGCCAGCAGTTACTCGCGGCTAGCGGGCTACGAGCAGTACTTC. Protein: CASSYSRLAGYEQYF.

About this clone itself: The junction departs from germline at one end; a sequencing error may be responsible. The genes are TRBV11-2 and TRBJ1-1; 7 nucleotides agree with TRBD1. Looked up from germline, CDR1 is SGHAT and CDR2 is FQNNGV. The CDR3 loop spans 14 amino acids. CDR3 residues: CASGLGDSRAEAFF. CDR3 coding DNA: TGTGCCAGCGGCTTAGGGGACAGTAGGGCTGAAGCTTTCTTT.

The V gene is TRBV7-7, the J gene TRBJ2-1, with 8 bases identical to TRBD2. The germline V gene has CDR1 SSHAT and CDR2 FNYEAQ (reference sequence). The CDR3 is 16 residues long. The J segment lost 4 bases and the V segment lost 5 bases, leaving 10 bases of the junction unmatched. This CDR3 is CASSPGGAGGYNEQFF. In DNA, the CDR3 is TGTGCCAGCAGCCCCGGCGGGGCGGGAGGTTACAATGAGCAGTTCTTC. The full variable domain, in which reference TRBV7-7 and TRBJ2-1 provide the parts outside the CDR3, is GAGVSQSPRYKVTKRGQDVTLRCDPISSHATLYWYQQALGQGPEFLTYFNYEAQPDKSGLPSDRFSAERPEGSISTLTIQRTEQRDSAMYRCASSPGGAGGYNEQFFGPGTRLTVL.

The chain carries TRBV11-2 and TRBJ2-1, with 12 bases that match TRBD2. Losses at the gene ends were 5 bases for V and 4 bases for J; bases not matched to a gene: 6. Germline CDR1 reads SGHAT; CDR2 reads FQNNGV. The CDR3 is made up of 16 amino acids. The CDR3: CASSPPGTSGYNEQFF. The CDR3 bases are TGTGCCAGCAGCCCCCCGGGGACTAGCGGGTACAATGAGCAGTTCTTC.

The CDR3 DNA reads as TGTGCCAGCAGTCTGGGACAGGCGGGGGAAAAACTGTTTTTT. It is translated as CASSLGQAGEKLFF. The chain recombines TRBV27 with TRBJ1-4, with TRBD1 matching 8 bases. Germline V gives CDR1 MNHEY, CDR2 SMNVEV (reference sequence). The CDR3 loop spans 14 amino acids. J gave up 8 bases and V 5 bases, and 7 bases lay outside the gene matches.

The V gene is TRBV2, the J gene TRBJ1-6, with TRBD1 identical over 9 bases. From germline, CDR1 is SNHLY and CDR2 FYNNEI. The CDR3 runs to 16 residues. V shed 6 bases and J 10 bases; nucleotides not matched to a gene: 13. CDR3 region: CASSIRQGGLGSPLHF. CDR3 coding DNA: TGTGCCAGCAGCATCCGACAGGGGGGACTAGGGTCACCCCTCCACTTT.

The chain joins TRBV9 to TRBJ1-5; D is perhaps TRBD1 (6 bases). The CDR3 has 14 amino acids. The V end was cut by 3 bases, the J end by 4 bases, with 11 bases between. Germline V CDR1 and CDR2: SGDLS, YYNGEE. The DNA for the CDR3 is TGTGCCAGCAGCGCCGGGACACCGAATCAGCCCCAGCATTTT. Translation gives CASSAGTPNQPQHF.

The V and J genes are TRBV7-2 and TRBJ2-1; the D gene is possibly TRBD2 (5 bases). V was pared by 4 bases and J by 0 bases, with 13 bases between. CDR3 length: 16 amino acids. Per the germline V gene, CDR1 is SGHTA and CDR2 is FQGNSA. CDR3 coding DNA: TGTGCCAGCAGCTCCAGGCTAGCTCCCTCCTACAATGAGCAGTTCTTC. Amino acid sequence: CASSSRLAPSYNEQFF.

The sample holds a few counts of this clone. V gene TRBV5-4 combines with J gene TRBJ2-7; D remains ambiguous. The CDR3 contains 13 residues. The germline CDR1 and CDR2 sequences are SGHNT and YYREEE (reference sequence). The V end was cut by 1 base, the J end by 0 bases, with 5 bases between. CDR3 coding DNA: TGTGCCAGCAGCTTGACTACCTCCTACGAGCAGTACTTC. This gives the protein CASSLTTSYEQYF. Supplemented by reference TRBV5-4 and TRBJ2-7, the full variable domain reads ETGVTQSPTHLIKTRGQQVTLRCSSQSGHNTVSWYQQALGQGPQFIFQYYREEENGRGNFPPRFSGLQFPNYSSELNVNALELDDSALYLCASSLTTSYEQYFGPGTRLTVT.

The chain employs TRBV9 and TRBJ2-3, with 13 bases fitting TRBD2. After removal of 2 bases from V and 4 bases from J, the junction contained 4 bases not matched to a gene. The germline CDR1 and CDR2 sequences are SGDLS and YYNGEE. This CDR3 spans 16 amino acids. The chain's CDR3 is CASSVRTSGSADTQYF. The CDR3 nucleotides read TGTGCCAGCAGCGTTCGGACTAGCGGGAGCGCAGATACGCAGTATTTT.

J is TRBJ1-1 and V is TRBV30; D possibly corresponds to TRBD1 (6 bases). Germline V gene sequence: CDR1 GTSNPN, CDR2 SVGIG (reference sequence). The CDR3 is made up of 14 amino acids. V was trimmed by 3 bases and J by 0 bases, leaving 11 bases between them. In nucleotides, the CDR3 is TGTGCCTGGAGAGCCGACAGGCTGAACACTGAAGCTTTCTTT. Its protein product is CAWRADRLNTEAFF.

This clone was detected only a few times. The chain couples TRBV5-1 to TRBJ1-4; no clear D. Germline CDR1 is SGHRS and CDR2 is YFSETQ. The CDR3 is 15 amino acids. Deletions cut 3 bases from V and 2 bases from J, with 11 bases between. The CDR3 DNA is TGCGCCAGCAGCTCCGCTGGGAGCACTAATGAAAAACTGTTTTTT. Translating it yields CASSSAGSTNEKLFF.

The genes are TRBV7-6 and TRBJ2-1; D might be TRBD1 (6 bases). With 2 bases removed from V and 3 bases from J, the gap between germline ends came to 8 bases. Germline assignment: CDR1 SGHVS and CDR2 FNYEAQ. CDR3 length: 14 amino acids. Here the CDR3 DNA reads TGTGCCAGCAGCTTAATCAGGGGCTACAATGAGCAGTTCTTC. As protein: CASSLIRGYNEQFF.

The chain is built from TRBV28 and TRBJ2-1; 8 positions agree with TRBD1. V shed 8 bases, J shed 2 bases, and the junction held 8 bases outside the gene matches. This CDR3 contains 15 residues. The V gene's germline CDR1 is MDHEN and CDR2 SYDVKM. CDR3 sequence reads: CASVTGTGAYNEQFF. The CDR3 DNA reads as TGTGCCAGCGTTACCGGGACAGGAGCCTACAATGAGCAGTTCTTC.

J is TRBJ2-1 and V is TRBV28; TRBD2 might be the D (5 bases). There are 13 residues in the CDR3. V was cut by 6 bases and J by 6 bases, with 12 bases left in between. Germline values: CDR1 MDHEN, CDR2 SYDVKM. CDR3 sequence (DNA): TGTGCCAGCAGCCTAGCAAACCCCAATGAGCAGTTCTTC. Its translation: CASSLANPNEQFF.

V usage is TRBV27 and J usage is TRBJ2-7; TRBD2 is a possible D gene (6 bases). Trimming pared 5 bases from V and 4 bases from J, leaving 18 bases between. Per germline, CDR1 MNHEY and CDR2 SMNVEV (reference sequence). The CDR3 contains 15 residues. The CDR3 loop is CASSPPPGSLYEQYF. CDR3 DNA sequence: TGTGCCAGCAGTCCGCCCCCCGGGAGCCTGTACGAGCAGTACTTC.

The V and J genes are TRBV19 and TRBJ1-5, with D maybe TRBD1 (5 bases). This CDR3 comprises 15 residues. Germline V gives CDR1 LNHDA, CDR2 SQIVND (reference sequence). V was trimmed by 0 bases and J by 6 bases, leaving 12 bases between them. CDR3 in amino acids: CASSIDSGDGQPQHF. CDR3 bases: TGTGCCAGTAGTATAGATTCGGGGGACGGTCAGCCCCAGCATTTT.

V usage is TRBV7-2 and J usage is TRBJ1-2; D may be TRBD1 (6 bases). This CDR3 is 13 amino acids long. Germline V gene sequence: CDR1 SGHTA, CDR2 FQGNSA. Deletions cut 1 base from V and 5 bases from J, with 8 bases between. This CDR3 reads CASSLDREYGYTF. The CDR3 DNA is TGTGCCAGCAGCTTAGACAGGGAGTATGGCTACACCTTC.

The chain couples TRBV5-1 to TRBJ1-1; D not certain. The CDR3 is made up of 13 amino acids. Germline V gives CDR1 SGHRS, CDR2 YFSETQ. Trimming stripped 3 bases from V and 7 bases from J, with 13 bases between. The CDR3 coding sequence is TGCGCCAGCAGCTCGGTTCCCACCGGTGAAGCTTTCTTT. Protein sequence: CASSSVPTGEAFF.

This chain links TRBV4-1 with TRBJ2-7; 10 positions agree with TRBD2. CDR1 is MGHRA and CDR2 is YSYEKL in the germline V gene. V was clipped by 4 bases and J by 2 bases; unmatched bases: 2. The CDR3 runs 14 residues. The CDR3 here is CASSRGTSAYEQYF. CDR3 nucleotide sequence: TGCGCCAGCAGCCGCGGGACTAGCGCCTACGAGCAGTACTTC.

The V and J genes are TRBV2 and TRBJ2-1; tentative D call: TRBD2 (5 bases). The CDR3 extends over 19 amino acids. The germline V gene encodes CDR1 SNHLY and CDR2 FYNNEI. V was trimmed by 2 bases and J by 8 bases, leaving 28 bases between them. The CDR3 spells CASSELVWTPNIDGDEQFF. The CDR3 bases are TGTGCCAGCAGTGAATTGGTCTGGACTCCGAACATCGATGGGGATGAGCAGTTCTTC.

This clone was recorded once. The gene calls are TRBV30 and TRBJ2-7; maybe TRBD1 (7 bases). Germline lookup yields CDR1 GTSNPN and CDR2 SVGIG (reference sequence). This CDR3 spans 15 amino acids. Trimming shortened V by 5 bases and J by 1 base, and 18 bases separated the two germline ends. The CDR3 here is CAWGTAGQPSYEQYF. The CDR3 nucleotides are TGTGCCTGGGGTACCGCGGGACAGCCTTCCTACGAGCAGTACTTC.

This chain links TRBV7-2 with TRBJ2-7, with a possible D match to TRBD2 (6 bases). This CDR3 region has 14 residues. Germline loops: CDR1 SGHTA, CDR2 FQGNSA. Trimming took 2 bases from V and 2 from J, leaving 10 bases between them. CDR3 coding DNA: TGTGCCAGCAGCTTACACGGGACTCCCTACGAGCAGTACTTC. Translating it yields CASSLHGTPYEQYF.

This clone was recorded only once. The rearrangement joins TRBV11-2 to TRBJ2-3, with a possible D match to TRBD1 (6 bases). The V gene lost 1 base and the J gene lost 0 bases, with 14 bases spanning the gap. Germline loops: CDR1 SGHAT, CDR2 FQNNGV. This CDR3 comprises 17 residues. The DNA of the CDR3 is TGTGCCAGCAGCTTAGGAAGGGGGACGATAAGCACAGATACGCAGTATTTT. Encoded protein: CASSLGRGTISTDTQYF. Full variable domain (missing parts from reference TRBV11-2 and TRBJ2-3): EAGVAQSPRYKIIEKRQSVAFWCNPISGHATLYWYQQILGQGPKLLIQFQNNGVVDDSQLPKDRFSAERLKGVDSTLKIQPAKLEDSAVYLCASSLGRGTISTDTQYFGPGTRLTVL.

This clone was observed many times. The rearrangement uses TRBV28 and TRBJ2-6; D is possibly TRBD1 (6 bases). CDR1 and CDR2 (germline): MDHEN, SYDVKM. Deletions cut 8 bases from V and 5 bases from J, with 13 bases between. This CDR3 comprises 14 residues. The CDR3, as DNA: TGTGCCAGCCAAACAGGGCGGAGGGCCAACGTCCTGACTTTC. This sequence encodes CASQTGRRANVLTF. The whole variable domain, remainder taken from reference TRBV28 and TRBJ2-6, is DVKVTQSSRYLVKRTGEKVFLECVQDMDHENMFWYRQDPGLGLRLIYFSYDVKMKEKGDIPEGYSVSREKKERFSLILESASTNQTSMYLCASQTGRRANVLTFGAGSRLTVL.

This clone was seen more than once but under ten times. The V gene is TRBV7-9, the J gene TRBJ2-7; TRBD2 matches 8 bases. CDR1 and CDR2 from the germline V gene are SEHNR and FQNEAQ (reference sequence). V was clipped by 4 bases and J by 3 bases; unmatched bases: 8. The CDR3 runs to 15 residues. CDR3: CASSSTTSGNYEQYF. In DNA, the CDR3 is TGTGCCAGCAGCTCCACCACTAGCGGCAACTACGAGCAGTACTTC.